This T cell receptor beta chain is from a study of cytomegalovirus exposure and HLA in healthy donors. In the PCR, 60 Vbeta and 13 Jbeta primers were used. TCRdb's copy holds only in-frame clones and misses some; the assay was immunoSEQ multiplex PCR. The data show 130,000 or so clones, approximately 80% seen once. This sequence was found in a man younger than 45 in good health and CMV-seronegative. Sequencing input: PBMCs.

The CDR3 coding sequence is TGTGCCTGGAGTTTAGGACAGGGCTACGAGCAGTACTTC. Protein sequence: CAWSLGQGYEQYF. The V and J genes are TRBV30 and TRBJ2-7; 8 bases are a match to TRBD1. The CDR3 sequence is 13 residues long. V shed 2 bases, J shed 3 bases, and the junction held 3 bases outside the gene matches. CDR1 GTSNPN and CDR2 SVGIG come from the germline V gene (reference sequence).